The present entry profiles one T cell receptor beta chain with its context. Its antigen is still unknown. This sample is drawn from a study of a mutant IDH1 vaccine in newly diagnosed glioma. The V end was cut by 4 bases, the J end by 9 bases, with 17 bases between. Germline loops: CDR1 SGHNT, CDR2 YYREEE (reference sequence). The CDR3 loop spans 14 amino acids. The time point denotes: week 11, during vaccination. A single vaccine dose contained 300 ug of mutant IDH1 20-mer peptide, and topical imiquimod was used with it. Produced via immunoSEQ multiplex PCR; TCRdb's table is partial and in-frame only. The sample has under 150,000 clones, around four fifths seen once.

This sequence joins TRBV5-4 and TRBJ1-3; no clear D. The clonotype was recovered from a man aged 35 to 55 with glioma. The sequencing here drew on PBMCs, taken from a glioma patient whose treatment included an IDH1 peptide vaccine. CDR3 nucleotides: TGTGCCAGCAGCCCCCCGGACGCACGGGGCACCATATATTTT. Protein: CASSPPDARGTIYF. The whole variable domain, remainder taken from reference TRBV5-4 and TRBJ1-3, is ETGVTQSPTHLIKTRGQQVTLRCSSQSGHNTVSWYQQALGQGPQFIFQYYREEENGRGNFPPRFSGLQFPNYSSELNVNALELDDSALYLCASSPPDARGTIYFGEGSWLTVV.